What follows are 31 T cell receptor beta chains derived from one specimen sequenced in a study of identical twins. MiXCR, applied by TCRdb to the 5' RACE reads, yields one record per CDR3 protein. Of about 480,000 distinct CDR3 sequences listed, 12% to 15% are singletons. The sample was also reused in another study, on yellow fever vaccine responses in identical twins.

Sequenced sample: CD4+ T cells sorted from blood. These receptors originate from a woman between 18 and 30 years old in good health.

This clonotype was found many times. The chain is built from TRBV5-1 and TRBJ2-1; D gene unclear. Germline lookup yields CDR1 SGHRS and CDR2 YFSETQ. The V end lost 4 bases, the J end lost 5 bases, and 7 bases lay between the germline ends. The CDR3 spans 12 residues. CDR3 coding DNA: TGCGCCAGCAGCATTCCCGACAATGAGCAGTTCTTC. Residues: CASSIPDNEQFF.

The chain couples TRBV5-1 to TRBJ2-1; 8 bases line up with TRBD2. Trimming at V came to 0 bases and at J to 4 bases, leaving 9 bases not matched to a gene. The CDR3 is 17 amino acids. Germline V gives CDR1 SGHRS, CDR2 YFSETQ. The CDR3 region is CASSLAPAGAGYNEQFF. CDR3 in DNA: TGCGCCAGCAGCTTGGCGCCAGCGGGAGCCGGGTACAATGAGCAGTTCTTC.

This chain connects TRBV5-5 to TRBJ1-1; D ambiguous. Trimming removed 4 bases at V and 2 bases at J, with 9 bases between. The CDR3 consists of 13 residues. Germline CDR1 is SGHKS and CDR2 is YYEKEE (reference sequence). The CDR3 DNA follows: TGTGCCAGCAGCCTTACGAGTAACACTGAAGCTTTCTTT. Translated, it gives CASSLTSNTEAFF.

With regard to this clonotype: A read error may account for a junction end that differs from germline. V is TRBV20-1 and J is TRBJ2-1; D is ambiguous. Germline V gene data show CDR1 as DFQATT and CDR2 as SNEGSKA (reference sequence). The CDR3 sequence is 16 residues long. The CDR3 coding sequence is TGCAGTGCTAGAGATCTTAAGAGGACCCCCTACGATGAGCAGTTCTTC. This gives the protein CSARDLKRTPYDEQFF.

Only a few counts were recorded for this clonotype. The chain couples TRBV29-1 to TRBJ2-3; possible D gene TRBD2, 6 bases. This CDR3 comprises 17 residues. Germline CDR1 and CDR2: SQVTM and ANQGSEA. The germline V and J ends were trimmed by 0 bases and 3 bases, with 19 bases remaining between them. The CDR3 DNA is TGCAGCGTTGAAGATCCTTGGGCGGGGACGGGGACAGATACGCAGTATTTT. This gives the protein CSVEDPWAGTGTDTQYF.

The V gene is TRBV11-1, the J gene TRBJ2-2, with a possible D match to TRBD1 (6 bases). From germline, CDR1 is SGHAT and CDR2 FQDESV (reference sequence). There are 15 residues in the CDR3. The ends were cut back, 5 bases at V and 4 bases at J, with 14 bases in the middle. This chain's CDR3 is CASSPRWGPTGELFF. CDR3 nucleotide sequence: TGTGCCAGCAGCCCGCGTTGGGGGCCCACCGGGGAGCTGTTTTTT.

This chain uses TRBV7-2 with TRBJ1-3; D is ambiguous. CDR1 and CDR2 from the germline V gene are SGHTA and FQGNSA. V was trimmed by 3 bases and J by 4 bases, leaving 7 bases between them. This CDR3 has 13 amino acids. The DNA for the CDR3 is TGTGCCAGCAGCTTCGGCCGCGGAAACACCATATATTTT. Protein sequence: CASSFGRGNTIYF.

Worth noting for this clonotype: One junction end disagrees with the germline gene, perhaps due to a read error. The chain has TRBV7-7 and TRBJ2-7; no clear D gene. Germline V CDR1 and CDR2: SSHAT, FNYEAQ (reference sequence). This CDR3 spans 13 amino acids. Here the CDR3 DNA reads TGTGCTAGCAGCTTAGAGGCAAACCGGCAGCAGTACTTC. Protein sequence: CASSLEANRQQYF.

This clonotype was detected only a few times. The chain recombines TRBV10-3 with TRBJ2-5, with a tentative D call TRBD2 (6 bases). V lost 3 bases, J lost 4 bases, and 9 bases lay in between. The germline V gene encodes CDR1 ENHRY and CDR2 SYGVKD. The CDR3 spans 13 residues. The CDR3 sequence is CAISDGEAETQYF. Written as DNA, the CDR3 is TGTGCCATCAGTGACGGGGAGGCAGAGACCCAGTACTTC.

This clonotype occurred many times. The V and J genes are TRBV3-1 and TRBJ2-2; 8 nucleotides match TRBD1. CDR3 length: 14 residues. From germline, CDR1 is LGHDT and CDR2 YNNKEL (reference sequence). J gave up 5 bases and V 4 bases, and 3 bases lay outside the gene matches. CDR3 protein: CASSRDRGTGELFF. For the CDR3, the DNA is TGTGCCAGCAGCCGCGACAGGGGAACCGGGGAGCTGTTTTTT. Variable domain in full (rest from reference TRBV3-1 and TRBJ2-2): DTAVSQTPKYLVTQMGNDKSIKCEQNLGHDTMYWYKQDSKKFLKIMFSYNNKELIINETVPNRFSPKSPDKAHLNLHINSLELGDSAVYFCASSRDRGTGELFFGEGSRLTVL.

This clonotype was recorded a few times. The chain combines TRBV20-1 with TRBJ2-5; D unresolved. With 3 bases removed from V and 0 bases from J, the gap between germline ends came to 14 bases. Looked up from germline, CDR1 is DFQATT and CDR2 is SNEGSKA (reference sequence). CDR3 length: 15 residues. CDR3 DNA sequence: TGCAGTGCTAGGGGGTCCAGCCAGTACCAAGAGACCCAGTACTTC. Protein sequence: CSARGSSQYQETQYF.

This clonotype turned up a few times. The V and J genes are TRBV5-1 and TRBJ2-3, with TRBD2 as a possible D gene (5 bases). The CDR3 length is 13 residues. V was trimmed by 8 bases and J by 3 bases, leaving 13 bases between them. Germline CDR1 and CDR2: SGHRS and YFSETQ. The CDR3 is CASSETTTDTQYF. The DNA for the CDR3 is TGCGCCAGTAGCGAGACAACGACAGATACGCAGTATTTT.

V usage is TRBV4-2 and J usage is TRBJ2-3; perhaps TRBD1 as D (5 bases). Germline lookup yields CDR1 LGHNA and CDR2 YNFKEQ. The CDR3 has 19 residues. Trimming shortened V by 6 bases and J by 4 bases, and 29 bases separated the two germline ends. This CDR3 is CASRPLHLRQFSWADTQYF. DNA of the CDR3: TGTGCCAGCAGGCCCCTCCACCTTCGACAGTTCTCTTGGGCAGATACGCAGTATTTT.

The chain couples TRBV6-2 or TRBV6-3 to TRBJ2-4; D is possibly TRBD2 (5 bases). V shed 0 bases and J shed 1 base, with 10 bases lying between them. CDR1 is MNHEY and CDR2 is SVGEGT in the germline V gene. This CDR3 comprises 16 residues. This CDR3 is CASSYSSRRAKNIQYF. CDR3 bases: TGTGCCAGCAGTTACTCCAGCCGGAGGGCCAAAAACATTCAGTACTTC.

The gene calls are TRBV20-1 and TRBJ2-1; 10 bases are a match to TRBD2. The CDR3 has 15 residues. Germline CDR1 DFQATT, CDR2 SNEGSKA (reference sequence). After removal of 3 bases from V and 6 bases from J, the junction contained 8 bases not matched to a gene. The CDR3 here is CSASLGASGSNEQFF. The DNA for the CDR3 is TGCAGTGCTAGCTTGGGGGCTAGCGGGAGCAATGAGCAGTTCTTC.

This clonotype came up a few times. The chain links TRBV5-1 to TRBJ1-1; tentatively, D is TRBD1 (6 bases). The V and J ends lost 8 bases and 2 bases respectively, with 19 bases between them. This CDR3 has 15 amino acids. CDR1 is SGHRS, CDR2 YFSETQ, per germline. The CDR3 is CASNYRDMGNTEAFF. CDR3 DNA: TGCGCCAGTAACTACCGGGACATGGGTAACACTGAAGCTTTCTTT.

The chain combines TRBV11-2 with TRBJ2-1; D may be TRBD1 (6 bases). In germline, CDR1 is SGHAT, CDR2 FQNNGV. V shed 0 bases and J shed 0 bases, with 12 bases lying between them. This CDR3 contains 17 residues. The CDR3 DNA sequence: TGTGCCAGCAGCTTAGATGACAGGACAAACTCCTACAATGAGCAGTTCTTC. Translating it yields CASSLDDRTNSYNEQFF.

This chain uses TRBV6-1 with TRBJ2-7; TRBD1 or TRBD2 may be the D gene (5 bases each). The V end lost 4 bases, the J end lost 7 bases, and 14 bases lay between the germline ends. Germline lookup yields CDR1 MNHNS and CDR2 SASEGT. CDR3 length: 13 amino acids. This chain's CDR3 is CASSVRMGTEQYF. The CDR3 DNA reads TGTGCCAGCAGTGTTCGAATGGGGACGGAGCAGTACTTC.

This chain connects TRBV6-1 to TRBJ1-2; 7 bases are shared with TRBD1. CDR1 is MNHNS, CDR2 SASEGT, per germline. Unmatched junction bases numbered 12, after V lost 4 bases and J lost 4 bases. The CDR3 consists of 16 residues. CDR3 sequence (DNA): TGTGCCAGCAGTGCGGTGCCGGGACAGTTCGGCTATGGCTACACCTTC. This translates into CASSAVPGQFGYGYTF.

This clonotype has ten or more counts. The gene calls are TRBV6-1 and TRBJ1-1, with no clear D. Germline V gene sequence: CDR1 MNHNS, CDR2 SASEGT. The CDR3 runs to 15 residues. With 7 bases removed from V and 5 bases from J, the gap between germline ends came to 20 bases. The DNA of the CDR3 is TGTGCCAGCACCTTGGCAGGCAGTTCTTGGACTGAAGCTTTCTTT. Its translation: CASTLAGSSWTEAFF.

The chain links TRBV5-6 to TRBJ2-1; D unresolved. Looked up from germline, CDR1 is SGHDT and CDR2 is YYEEEE. The V and J ends lost 3 bases and 0 bases respectively, with 16 bases between them. This CDR3 has 17 amino acids. The CDR3 reads CASSSKLMGYSYNEQFF. The CDR3 DNA reads TGTGCCAGCAGCTCCAAATTGATGGGATACTCCTACAATGAGCAGTTCTTC.

This chain connects TRBV20-1 to TRBJ2-5; 8 bases line up with TRBD1. Germline V lookup: CDR1 DFQATT, CDR2 SNEGSKA (reference sequence). There are 14 residues in the CDR3. V dropped 0 bases and J dropped 5; count of bases not matched to a gene: 5. CDR3 in DNA: TGCAGTGCTAGAGACAGGGGGCGTGGGGAGACCCAGTACTTC. Amino acid sequence: CSARDRGRGETQYF.

This chain uses TRBV7-2 with TRBJ2-1; D perhaps matches TRBD2 (6 bases). This CDR3 has 14 amino acids. V was cut by 5 bases and J by 6 bases, with 14 bases left in between. Germline V gives CDR1 SGHTA, CDR2 FQGNSA. The DNA for the CDR3 is TGTGCCAGCAGCCCCCGGAGAGCGGGCAATGAGCAGTTCTTC. Translated: CASSPRRAGNEQFF.

This clonotype has a count of ten or more. CDR3: CASRVMGLASPKKQETQYF. The DNA for the CDR3 is TGTGCCAGCAGGGTCATGGGACTAGCCTCTCCTAAAAAACAAGAGACCCAGTACTTC. The chain joins TRBV2 to TRBJ2-5, with 9 bases lining up with TRBD2. Germline-derived CDR1 and CDR2 are SNHLY and FYNNEI. V dropped 6 bases and J dropped 2; count of bases not matched to a gene: 19. The length of the CDR3 is 19 residues.

This clonotype was detected only a few times. The V and J genes are TRBV6-6 and TRBJ2-3, with 11 bases that match TRBD1. The CDR3 has 13 residues. The trim removed 9 bases at V and 4 bases at J, leaving 3 bases unmatched. CDR1 and CDR2 from the germline V gene are MNHNY and SVGAGI (reference sequence). The CDR3 DNA sequence: TGTGCCAGGAAGGGACAGGGGGCAGATACGCAGTATTTT. Translating gives CARKGQGADTQYF.

This chain links TRBV20-1 with TRBJ2-4; D is uncertain. CDR3 length: 13 amino acids. The V gene's germline CDR1 is DFQATT and CDR2 SNEGSKA (reference sequence). V lost 5 bases and J 0 bases, leaving 8 bases between the germline ends. CDR3 in DNA: TGCAGTGCTGCGAAAGAAGCCAAAAACATTCAGTACTTC. This sequence encodes CSAAKEAKNIQYF.

The V gene is TRBV7-2, the J gene TRBJ2-3, with TRBD2 matching over 8 bases. This CDR3 has 16 amino acids. With V trimmed by 0 bases and J by 5 bases, 7 bases remained unmatched. Germline V gene sequence: CDR1 SGHTA, CDR2 FQGNSA. CDR3 nucleotide sequence: TGTGCCAGCAGCTTAGCTCGAGCGGGAGTGGGAGATACGCAGTATTTT. Translated, it gives CASSLARAGVGDTQYF.

This clonotype was observed a handful of times. The V gene is TRBV5-1, the J gene TRBJ1-1; 7 bases agree with TRBD1. V trimming: 3 bases; J trimming: 6 bases; junction bases outside the gene matches: 8. The CDR3 has 14 residues. Germline assignment: CDR1 SGHRS and CDR2 YFSETQ. Here the CDR3 DNA reads TGCGCCAGCAGCTCTACAGGGGACAAAGCTGAAGCTTTCTTT. Translation gives CASSSTGDKAEAFF.

This chain joins TRBV7-2 and TRBJ2-1; a weak D match, TRBD2 (7 bases). From germline, CDR1 is SGHTA and CDR2 FQGNSA. V was cut by 8 bases and J by 4 bases, with 24 bases left in between. The CDR3 extends over 17 amino acids. The CDR3 loop reads CASSEGGAVRAYNEQFF. The CDR3 region has the DNA TGTGCCAGCTCCGAGGGGGGGGCAGTACGAGCTTACAATGAGCAGTTCTTC.

This clonotype has just a few counts. The CDR3 loop reads CASSPQSTGYEQYF. The CDR3 nucleotides are TGTGCCAGCAGCCCCCAAAGCACAGGGTACGAGCAGTACTTC. The V call is TRBV7-9, the J call TRBJ2-7, with a weak D call TRBD1 (6 bases). Germline V gene lookup returns CDR1 SEHNR and CDR2 FQNEAQ (reference sequence). V shed 5 bases and J shed 4 bases, with 15 bases lying between them. The CDR3 sequence is 14 residues long.

This clonotype has just a few counts. V is TRBV19 and J is TRBJ2-7; TRBD1 aligns across 10 bases. CDR3 length: 15 residues. Germline loops: CDR1 LNHDA, CDR2 SQIVND (reference sequence). V was clipped by 7 bases and J by 0 bases; unmatched bases: 6. The CDR3: CASTPGQGISYEQYF. DNA of the CDR3: TGTGCCAGTACCCCGGGACAGGGGATCTCCTACGAGCAGTACTTC.